This paragraph covers one T cell receptor (beta chain) sequence. Its antigen is currently unknown. One entry per CDR3 protein results from TCRdb running MiXCR on the 5' RACE reads. The profile covers around 890,000 distinct CDR3 sequences, with roughly 10% appearing a single time and more than 0.5% taken by the ten largest. This sample was included in a study of CD8 T cells in ankylosing spondylitis. Regarding the study as a whole: Before this, some motif variants had been reported in reactive arthritis synovial fluid and blood. There was a TCR beta motif, made of eight highly homologous variants, that appeared characteristic of ankylosing spondylitis blood. It was reported that disease-linked clones were significantly enriched in matched ankylosing spondylitis synovial fluid.

With V trimmed by 4 bases and J by 3 bases, 5 bases remained unmatched. The CDR3 loop spans 14 amino acids. Per germline, CDR1 SGHRS and CDR2 YFSETQ. This rearrangement joins TRBV5-1 to TRBJ1-1; 8 positions match TRBD1. Specimen: blood, either unsorted or a sorted T cell fraction (not recorded which). The sequence came from a male donor with ankylosing spondylitis. The DNA of the CDR3 is TGCGCCAGCAGCGAACAGGGGGTATACACTGAAGCTTTCTTT. It specifies CASSEQGVYTEAFF. Full variable domain (rest looked up from reference TRBV5-1 and TRBJ1-1): KAGVTQTPRYLIKTRGQQVTLSCSPISGHRSVSWYQQTPGQGLQFLFEYFSETQRNKGNFPGRFSGRQFSNSRSEMNVSTLELGDSALYLCASSEQGVYTEAFFGQGTRLTVV.